A selection of T cell receptor beta chains follows, all from one sample in a study of CD8 T cells in ankylosing spondylitis. TCRdb analysed the 5' RACE reads with MiXCR anew, one entry per CDR3 protein. The repertoire consists of just under 550,000 distinct CDR3 sequences, with about 13% occurring once and the leading ten covering nearly 7%. Input material: blood, either unsorted or a sorted T cell fraction (not recorded which). The origin of the receptors is a male donor with ankylosing spondylitis. The CDR3 runs from the conserved cysteine through the conserved F or W. A D gene is named only where the DNA matches it firmly. Size values are once, few and many counts, or a class for expanded clones, and some rows have none.

clone_size	d_call	v_call	j_call	cdr3_nt	cdr3_aa
-	TRBD2	TRBV7-2	TRBJ2-5	TGTGCCAGCAGCTTAAGTAGCGGGGGGGGTCAAGAGACCCAGTACTTC	CASSLSSGGGQETQYF
many	TRBD1	TRBV7-9	TRBJ1-2	TGTGCCAGCACCGTACAGGGGGATCACTATGGCTACACCTTC	CASTVQGDHYGYTF
few	-	TRBV27	TRBJ1-1	TGTGCCAGCAGTTTGACGGGGGCGATTGAAGCTTTCTTT	CASSLTGAIEAFF
-	TRBD1	TRBV7-8	TRBJ1-2	TGTGCCAGCAGCTTAGGAGGGGGCGACTATGGCTACACCTTC	CASSLGGGDYGYTF
few	TRBD2	TRBV2	TRBJ2-3	TGTGCCAGCAGTGAAACGGGAGGGCCATCAGATACGCAGTATTTT	CASSETGGPSDTQYF
few	TRBD2	TRBV24-1	TRBJ2-3	TGTGCCACCAGTGATTGGACTAGCAGCACAGATACGCAGTATTTT	CATSDWTSSTDTQYF
-	-	TRBV11-2	TRBJ1-5	TGTGCCAGCAGCTTAGGGATCGGGTACAATCAGCCCCAGCATTTT	CASSLGIGYNQPQHF
few	-	TRBV3-1	TRBJ2-3	TGTGCCAGCAGCCAAGATTTGCGGGGTACAGATACGCAGTATTTT	CASSQDLRGTDTQYF
few	-	TRBV6-2/TRBV6-3	TRBJ2-1	TGTGCCAGCAGCTCCGACCTCCTAAATGAGCAGTTCTTC	CASSSDLLNEQFF
few	-	TRBV2	TRBJ1-2	TGTGCCGGAAGAGACCGGGACTATGGCTACACCTTC	CAGRDRDYGYTF
few	TRBD2	TRBV7-2	TRBJ2-1	TGTGCCAGCAGCTCCCCGGGGGGGGCCGCCTACAATGAGCAGTTCTTC	CASSSPGGAAYNEQFF
-	TRBD1	TRBV11-2	TRBJ1-4	TGTGCCAGCAGCTCCGGGACAGGGCTTCCAACTAATGAAAAACTGTTTTTT	CASSSGTGLPTNEKLFF
few	TRBD1	TRBV20-1	TRBJ1-1	TGCAGTGCTAGCCCCGGGACAGGGGACACTGAAGCTTTCTTT	CSASPGTGDTEAFF
-	-	TRBV11-1	TRBJ1-5	TGTGCCAGCAGCTTGTCGTGGGGCTTCGGCCTTAGCAATCAGCCCCAGCATTTT	CASSLSWGFGLSNQPQHF
-	-	TRBV12-5	TRBJ2-1	TGTGCTAGTGGTTTGCCTGGCAGGGCGAATGAGCAGTTCTTC	CASGLPGRANEQFF
-	TRBD2	TRBV5-1	TRBJ2-6	TGCGCCAGCAGCTTGGCCCTAGCGGGGCCTGGGGCCAACGTCCTGACTTTC	CASSLALAGPGANVLTF
once	-	TRBV27	TRBJ2-5	TGTGCCAGCAGTTTGGCCGCCTCTCGGCCACAAGAGACCCAGTACTTC	CASSLAASRPQETQYF
-	TRBD1	TRBV20-1	TRBJ2-7	TGCAGTGCTAGATCAGAGAGGGACAGTCACTACGAGCAGTACTTC	CSARSERDSHYEQYF
few	-	TRBV2	TRBJ1-1	TGTGCCAGCAGCCAACTGGGGACGGGGAACACTGAAGCTTTCTTT	CASSQLGTGNTEAFF
few	-	TRBV28	TRBJ1-1	TGTGCCAGCAGTTTACACCAGGACAGCACTGAAGCTTTCTTT	CASSLHQDSTEAFF
many	-	TRBV5-1	TRBJ2-5	TGCGCCAGCAGCTTGTCCAGGCTACAAGAGACCCAGTACTTC	CASSLSRLQETQYF
few	TRBD2	TRBV5-1	TRBJ2-5	TGCGCCAGCAGCTTGGGTCAAGAGACTAGCGGAGAGACCCAGTACTTC	CASSLGQETSGETQYF
-	-	TRBV7-2	TRBJ2-1	TGTGCCAGCAGCTCCGGGATCCACTACAATGAGCAGTTCTTC	CASSSGIHYNEQFF
few	-	TRBV15	TRBJ2-5	TGTGCCACCGCGGGAAGACGAGAGACCCAGTACTTC	CATAGRRETQYF
few	TRBD1	TRBV7-2	TRBJ2-7	TGTGCCAGCAGCTTAGTGGGGGACAGGGGCTACGAGCAGTACTTC	CASSLVGDRGYEQYF
few	TRBD2	TRBV5-1	TRBJ2-1	TGCGCCAGCACCCTTAGCGGGGTAAACAATGAGCAGTTCTTC	CASTLSGVNNEQFF
-	TRBD2	TRBV19	TRBJ2-2	TGTGCCAGTAGTATAGACCCGACCCGGATAGCGGGAGGTACCGGGGAGCTGTTTTTT	CASSIDPTRIAGGTGELFF
few	-	TRBV7-9	TRBJ1-2	TGTGCCAGCAGCTTAGCTAGCATAGGACGGGACTATGGCTACACCTTC	CASSLASIGRDYGYTF
-	TRBD2	TRBV9	TRBJ2-5	TGTGCCAGCAGCGGGGGGAGGGCCGAGGAGACCCAGTACTTC	CASSGGRAEETQYF
few	TRBD1	TRBV2	TRBJ1-6	TGTGCCACGGGGGGGGACAGACGTTCTAATTCACCCCTCCACTTT	CATGGDRRSNSPLHF
many	TRBD1	TRBV24-1	TRBJ2-5	TGTGCCACCAGTGACACGGGACAGGGTTTGGAGACCCAGTACTTC	CATSDTGQGLETQYF
-	-	TRBV20-1	TRBJ1-1	TGCAGTGCCTTGGACGTAACTGCTGAAGCTTTCTTT	CSALDVTAEAFF
-	-	TRBV2	TRBJ1-5	TGTGCCAGCAGTGATCGCGCTGGGGGCAATCAGCCCCAGCATTTT	CASSDRAGGNQPQHF
few	TRBD2	TRBV3-1	TRBJ2-7	TGTGCCAGCAGCCTAGGCGTAGCGGGAGCCGAAGAGCAGTACTTC	CASSLGVAGAEEQYF
few	-	TRBV5-1	TRBJ2-4	TGCGCCAGCAGCTTGAGTGGGGGGAGAAACATTCAGTACTTC	CASSLSGGRNIQYF
-	-	TRBV3-1	TRBJ2-5	TGTGCCAGCAGCCAATCTTCTAGCGACCGAGAGACCCAGTACTTC	CASSQSSSDRETQYF
-	-	TRBV12-3/TRBV12-4	TRBJ1-2	TGTGCCAGCAGACCTCGAGACAGCAACTATGGCTACACCTTC	CASRPRDSNYGYTF
-	TRBD2	TRBV29-1	TRBJ2-1	TGCAGCGCCTGGACTAGCCTCTACAATGAGCAGTTCTTC	CSAWTSLYNEQFF
few	-	TRBV3-1	TRBJ2-1	TGTGCCAGCAGCCAAAACGGTATGGGGAATGAGCAGTTCTTC	CASSQNGMGNEQFF
-	-	TRBV7-7	TRBJ1-6	TGTGCCAGCAGCCCCGACCCGGGTCCCAATTCACCCCTCCACTTT	CASSPDPGPNSPLHF
-	-	TRBV20-1	TRBJ2-1	TGCAGTGCGAATACACGAGGGACGATTCATGAGCAGTTCTTC	CSANTRGTIHEQFF
few	-	TRBV3-1	TRBJ2-3	TGTGCCAGCAGCCTAGGCAAGTTCACAGATACGCAGTATTTT	CASSLGKFTDTQYF
-	-	TRBV20-1	TRBJ2-4	TGCAGTGCGGGAGCAATAGCCAAAAACATTCAGTACTTC	CSAGAIAKNIQYF
-	TRBD1	TRBV2	TRBJ2-1	TGTGCCAGCACCCGGGACAGCGGATGGAATGAGCAGTTCTTC	CASTRDSGWNEQFF
-	-	TRBV4-2	TRBJ2-1	TGTGCCAGCAGCCAAGTAGGCCCTAAGGAGCAGTTCTTC	CASSQVGPKEQFF
-	TRBD1	TRBV29-1	TRBJ2-7	TGCAGCGTGGGGACAGGGGGGAAGCACGAGCAGTACTTC	CSVGTGGKHEQYF
-	-	TRBV6-1	TRBJ1-1	TGTGCCACCCTGGAGGGGGGGCTGGTCACTGAAGCTTTCTTT	CATLEGGLVTEAFF
few	TRBD2	TRBV24-1	TRBJ2-1	TGTGCCACCAGTGAGACTAGCGGGAGGTCTACCTACAATGAGCAGTTCTTC	CATSETSGRSTYNEQFF
-	-	TRBV7-8	TRBJ1-2	TGTGCCAGCAGCTTAGCGGCTTTGGCGGAGAATGGCTACACCTTC	CASSLAALAENGYTF
few	TRBD2	TRBV7-2	TRBJ2-7	TGTGCCAGCAGCTTAGAAAGCGGGATTCACGAGCAGTACTTC	CASSLESGIHEQYF
few	TRBD1	TRBV11-2	TRBJ1-4	TGTGCCAGCAGCTCGGGACAGGGATGGGAAAAACTGTTTTTT	CASSSGQGWEKLFF
-	-	TRBV12-3/TRBV12-4	TRBJ1-3	TGTGCCAGCACCCTGGCCCTTGGCGACACCATATATTTT	CASTLALGDTIYF
-	-	TRBV5-1	TRBJ1-1	TGCGCCAGCAGCTTGGCCGATCTAAGAATGAACACTGAAGCTTTCTTT	CASSLADLRMNTEAFF
-	TRBD2	TRBV6-1	TRBJ2-1	TGTGCCAGCAGAACACTAGCGGGAAGTCATTCCCCCAATGAGCAGTTCTTC	CASRTLAGSHSPNEQFF
few	-	TRBV6-5	TRBJ2-3	TGTGCCAGCAGTTACTCGACGCTCGGCACAGATACGCAGTATTTT	CASSYSTLGTDTQYF